Given below is one TCR beta chain in context. This entry comes from a study of blood T cell repertoires in COVID-19. CDR3 length: 18 residues. In germline, CDR1 is ENHRY, CDR2 SYGVKD. J lost 0 bases, V lost 10 bases, and 18 bases had no gene match. TCRdb's table, derived via immunoSEQ multiplex PCR, lists solely in-frame clones and lacks some. The sample includes over 350,000 clones, about 90% of them seen just once. Sample: PBMCs or T cells enriched from blood (not recorded which). The origin of this receptor is a woman between 18 and 29 years old with acute COVID-19. The V and J genes are TRBV10-3 and TRBJ1-5; 7 bases agree with TRBD1. The CDR3 nucleotides are TGTGCCAGTACCCCACGGGCTGAGGGGGCTACTAGCAATCAGCCCCAGCATTTT. Translated: CASTPRAEGATSNQPQHF.